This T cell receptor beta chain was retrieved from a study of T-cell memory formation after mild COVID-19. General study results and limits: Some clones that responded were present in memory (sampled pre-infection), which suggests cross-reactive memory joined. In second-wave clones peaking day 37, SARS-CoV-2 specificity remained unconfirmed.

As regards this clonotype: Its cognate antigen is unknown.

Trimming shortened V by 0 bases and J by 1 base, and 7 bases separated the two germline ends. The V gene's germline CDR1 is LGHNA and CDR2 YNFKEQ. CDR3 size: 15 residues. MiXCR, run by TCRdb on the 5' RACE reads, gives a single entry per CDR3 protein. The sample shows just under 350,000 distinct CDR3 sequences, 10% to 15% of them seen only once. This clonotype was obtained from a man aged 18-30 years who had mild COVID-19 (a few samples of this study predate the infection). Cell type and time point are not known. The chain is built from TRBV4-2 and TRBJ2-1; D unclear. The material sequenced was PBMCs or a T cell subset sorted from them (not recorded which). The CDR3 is CASSQDGRSYNEQFF. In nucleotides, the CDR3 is TGTGCCAGCAGCCAAGATGGGCGGTCCTACAATGAGCAGTTCTTC.